Each of the 20 T cell receptor beta chains below was sequenced from the same sample in a study of T cell responses to AZD1222 COVID-19 vaccine (dated by TCRdb to about 2021). The method was the immunoSEQ multiplex PCR assay. TCRdb limited this immuneACCESS table to in-frame rearrangements with V and J called. A share of clones is missing; checked studies link under half to unresolved V genes, and the rest is unexplained. Across this sample there are 250,000 to 300,000 clones, with almost 95% seen only once. The top ten constitute less than 0.65% of the sample. Taken with the paper, the label for time point translates to: about 28 days (+/-7) after the second vaccine dose. The material sequenced was peripheral blood, taken 28 days after the second AZD1222 dose. These receptors all stem from an adult who received the AZD1222 COVID-19 vaccine.

The V and J genes are TRBV5-5 and TRBJ2-2; TRBD2 might be the D (6 bases). The V gene's germline CDR1 is SGHKS and CDR2 YYEKEE (reference sequence). The CDR3 runs to 16 residues. V shed 2 bases and J shed 0 bases, with 11 bases lying between them. CDR3 amino acids: CASSFQGGTNTGELFF. The CDR3 coding sequence is TGTGCCAGCAGCTTTCAGGGCGGGACGAACACCGGGGAGCTGTTTTTT.

The rearrangement joins TRBV27 to TRBJ2-4; D is possibly TRBD2 (5 bases). Trimming pared 6 bases from V and 2 bases from J, leaving 11 bases between. CDR3 length equals 14 residues. CDR1 and CDR2 from the germline V gene are MNHEY and SMNVEV (reference sequence). CDR3 region: CASSPSGTKNIQYF. CDR3 DNA sequence: TGTGCCAGCAGCCCGAGCGGAACCAAAAACATTCAGTACTTC.

Here the CDR3 reads CASSLYGRGNTQYF. For the CDR3, the DNA is TGTGCCAGCAGCTTATATGGAAGAGGAAATACGCAGTATTTT. The rearrangement uses TRBV7-2 and TRBJ2-3; no definite D call. Trimming pared 2 bases from V and 7 bases from J, leaving 13 bases between. The CDR3 is 14 amino acids. The germline V gene encodes CDR1 SGHTA and CDR2 FQGNSA.

This chain uses TRBV25-1 with TRBJ1-2; maybe TRBD1 (6 bases). The CDR3 spans 14 residues. Germline V lookup: CDR1 MGHDK, CDR2 SYGVNS. Trimming left V 5 bases short and J 3 bases short, with 13 bases between. DNA for the CDR3: TGTGCCAGCAGTCCCCGGGACACCTACTATGGCTACACCTTC. Protein sequence: CASSPRDTYYGYTF.

This chain uses TRBV3-1 (or the pseudogene TRBV3-2) with TRBJ1-2, with D possibly being TRBD1 (6 bases). From germline, CDR1 is LGHDT and CDR2 YNNKEL (reference sequence). The CDR3 has 15 residues. Trimming took off 1 base at V and 7 bases at J, with 16 bases between the two ends. The CDR3 sequence: CASSQVIGDIFGYTF. The CDR3 nucleotides are TGTGCCAGCAGCCAAGTAATTGGGGACATATTTGGCTACACCTTC.

The sample holds one count of this clone. The chain has TRBV19 and TRBJ2-3; D remains ambiguous. Germline V gives CDR1 LNHDA, CDR2 SQIVND (reference sequence). The CDR3 is 14 amino acids. Trimming took off 1 base at V and 2 bases at J, with 7 bases between the two ends. CDR3 in amino acids: CASSIVRNTDTQYF. The DNA of the CDR3 is TGTGCCAGTAGTATAGTCCGTAACACAGATACGCAGTATTTT.

The chain uses TRBV5-4 and TRBJ2-2; D possibly matches TRBD1 or TRBD2 (5 bases each). The V gene's germline CDR1 is SGHNT and CDR2 YYREEE (reference sequence). Trimming took 4 bases from V and 4 from J, leaving 11 bases between them. This CDR3 region has 14 residues. Written as DNA, the CDR3 is TGTGCCAGCAGCACTTTTGGGACCACCGGGGAGCTGTTTTTT. Protein sequence: CASSTFGTTGELFF. Full variable domain (rest looked up from reference TRBV5-4 and TRBJ2-2): ETGVTQSPTHLIKTRGQQVTLRCSSQSGHNTVSWYQQALGQGPQFIFQYYREEENGRGNFPPRFSGLQFPNYSSELNVNALELDDSALYLCASSTFGTTGELFFGEGSRLTVL.

In this sample, this clone turned up once. Other nucleotide sequences in the sample specify the same CDR3. The rearrangement links TRBV20-1 to TRBJ2-7, with unresolved D. The length of the CDR3 is 11 residues. CDR1 and CDR2 from the germline V gene are DFQATT and SNEGSKA (reference sequence). The germline V and J ends were trimmed by 0 bases and 2 bases, with 2 bases remaining between them. The CDR3 region is CSARETYEQYF. The CDR3 DNA is TGCAGTGCTAGAGAAACCTACGAGCAGTACTTC.

The chain uses TRBV6-6 and TRBJ2-1, with 7 bases lining up with TRBD1. The CDR3 has 16 amino acids. The V gene end was trimmed by 4 bases and the J gene end by 0 bases; junction bases not matched to a gene: 6. CDR1 is MNHNY, CDR2 SVGAGI, per germline (reference sequence). The DNA of the CDR3 is TGTGCCAGCAGTTCCTTACAGGGGAGCTCCTACAATGAGCAGTTCTTC. Translating it yields CASSSLQGSSYNEQFF.

The V gene is TRBV28, the J gene TRBJ2-7, with D possibly TRBD2 on 5 matching bases. Germline-derived CDR1 and CDR2 are MDHEN and SYDVKM. V lost 6 bases and J lost 7, with 16 bases in between. The CDR3 consists of 13 residues. DNA of the CDR3: TGTGCCAGCAGGCATGCGGGCCGCCGGGAGCAGTACTTC. This encodes CASRHAGRREQYF.

This sequence joins TRBV27 and TRBJ2-3, with unresolved D. CDR3 length: 13 amino acids. V was shortened by 2 bases and J by 5 bases, with 8 bases between the two germline ends. CDR1 is MNHEY, CDR2 SMNVEV, per germline (reference sequence). CDR3 loop: CASSLGDRDTQYF. The CDR3 DNA reads as TGTGCCAGCAGTTTAGGAGATCGAGATACGCAGTATTTT.

This clone has a single count. This rearrangement joins TRBV18 to TRBJ1-2; a possible D gene is TRBD1 (6 bases). V gave up 5 bases and J gave up 7 bases, with 14 bases separating them. Germline loops: CDR1 KGHSH, CDR2 LQKENI. The CDR3 covers 13 residues. CDR3 protein: CASSVDRPGGYTF. The CDR3 bases are TGTGCCAGCTCAGTCGACAGGCCGGGTGGCTACACCTTC. The full variable domain, with the rest looked up from reference TRBV18 and TRBJ1-2, is NAGVMQNPRHLVRRRGQEARLRCSPMKGHSHVYWYRQLPEEGLKFMVYLQKENIIDESGMPKERFSAEFPKEGPSILRIQQVVRGDSAAYFCASSVDRPGGYTFGSGTRLTVV.

This clone was recorded only once. This CDR3 is also generated by other DNA sequences in the sample. This chain connects TRBV6-5 to TRBJ1-2; D is undetermined. V dropped 0 bases and J dropped 9 bases, with 8 bases sitting between them. CDR1 and CDR2 from the germline V gene are MNHEY and SVGAGI. The CDR3 is 12 residues long. The CDR3 bases are TGTGCCAGCAGTTACTCGGGCGGGAGCTACACCTTC. The encoded protein is CASSYSGGSYTF.

The V gene is TRBV10-2, the J gene TRBJ1-1; D gene ambiguous. CDR1 and CDR2 (germline): WSHSY, SAAADI. V was shortened by 7 bases and J by 0 bases, with 9 bases between the two germline ends. The length of the CDR3 is 13 residues. The CDR3 nucleotides read TGCGCCAGCATCAGGACCGTGAACACTGAAGCTTTCTTT. Translated: CASIRTVNTEAFF.

The chain joins TRBV5-1 to TRBJ1-1; weak D call: TRBD1 (5 bases). CDR3 size: 16 residues. The germline V and J ends were trimmed by 4 bases and 1 base, with 17 bases remaining between them. The germline V gene has CDR1 SGHRS and CDR2 YFSETQ. This CDR3 is CASSPGPGLENTEAFF. The CDR3 DNA sequence: TGCGCCAGCAGCCCCGGACCAGGGCTCGAGAACACTGAAGCTTTCTTT. Full variable domain (rest looked up from reference TRBV5-1 and TRBJ1-1): KAGVTQTPRYLIKTRGQQVTLSCSPISGHRSVSWYQQTPGQGLQFLFEYFSETQRNKGNFPGRFSGRQFSNSRSEMNVSTLELGDSALYLCASSPGPGLENTEAFFGQGTRLTVV.

The chain links TRBV27 to TRBJ2-3, with D possibly TRBD2 on 6 matching bases. The germline V gene encodes CDR1 MNHEY and CDR2 SMNVEV (reference sequence). The CDR3 length is 15 residues. V was cut by 7 bases and J by 0 bases, with 14 bases left in between. CDR3 sequence: CASTPGGLSTDTQYF. As DNA, the CDR3 is TGTGCCAGCACCCCAGGAGGGCTGAGCACAGATACGCAGTATTTT.

This chain joins TRBV24-1 and TRBJ2-1; 11 positions agree with TRBD2. With V trimmed by 7 bases and J by 5 bases, 9 bases remained unmatched. Looked up from germline, CDR1 is KGHDR and CDR2 is SFDVKD. The CDR3 is made up of 16 amino acids. Here the CDR3 DNA reads TGTGCCACCAGGCCAACTAGCGGGAGTCTCCACAATGAGCAGTTCTTC. Translated: CATRPTSGSLHNEQFF.

This clone was detected once. V gene TRBV5-1 combines with J gene TRBJ2-7; possible D gene TRBD1, 6 bases. Germline V gene data show CDR1 as SGHRS and CDR2 as YFSETQ. V dropped 4 bases and J dropped 6 bases, with 17 bases sitting between them. The CDR3 spans 14 residues. The CDR3 nucleotides are TGCGCCAGCAGCGGGACCTCACAGGGTAGCGAGCAGTACTTC. It specifies CASSGTSQGSEQYF.

The table lists this clone with a count of one. The CDR3 sequence is CASSPPGLAGATDTQYF. The CDR3 region has the DNA TGTGCCAGCAGCCCGCCGGGACTAGCGGGCGCCACAGATACGCAGTATTTT. The chain links TRBV28 to TRBJ2-3; 12 bases agree with TRBD2. The germline CDR1 and CDR2 sequences are MDHEN and SYDVKM. V gave up 6 bases and J gave up 2 bases; unmatched junction bases: 9. CDR3 length: 17 residues.

V gene TRBV19 combines with J gene TRBJ1-5; D not certain. The CDR3 has 14 residues. Germline CDR1 is LNHDA and CDR2 is SQIVND (reference sequence). Trimming shortened V by 10 bases and J by 0 bases, and 13 bases separated the two germline ends. CDR3 amino acids: CATQWGNSNQPQHF. The DNA for the CDR3 is TGTGCCACCCAATGGGGAAATAGCAATCAGCCCCAGCATTTT.